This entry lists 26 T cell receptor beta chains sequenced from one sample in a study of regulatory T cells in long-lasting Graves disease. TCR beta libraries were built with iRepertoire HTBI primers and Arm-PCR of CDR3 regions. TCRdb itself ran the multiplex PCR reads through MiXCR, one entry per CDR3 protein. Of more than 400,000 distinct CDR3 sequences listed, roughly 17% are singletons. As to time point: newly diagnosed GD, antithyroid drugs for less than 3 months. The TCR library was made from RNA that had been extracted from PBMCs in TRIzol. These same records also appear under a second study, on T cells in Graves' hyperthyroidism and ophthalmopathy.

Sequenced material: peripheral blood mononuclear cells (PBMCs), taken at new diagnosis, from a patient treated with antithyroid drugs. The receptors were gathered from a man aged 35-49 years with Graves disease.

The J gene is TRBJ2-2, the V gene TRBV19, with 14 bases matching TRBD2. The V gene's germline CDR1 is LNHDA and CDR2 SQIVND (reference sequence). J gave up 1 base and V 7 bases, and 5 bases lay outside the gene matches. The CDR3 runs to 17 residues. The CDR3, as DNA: TGTGCCAGTACCACCGGGACTAGCGGGAGGAACACCGGGGAGCTGTTTTTT. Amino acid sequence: CASTTGTSGRNTGELFF.

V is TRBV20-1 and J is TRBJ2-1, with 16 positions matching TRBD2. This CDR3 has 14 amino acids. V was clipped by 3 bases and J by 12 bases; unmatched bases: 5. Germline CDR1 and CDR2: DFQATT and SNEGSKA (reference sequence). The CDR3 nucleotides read TGCAGTGCTAGGCCGGGACTAGCGGGAGGGGTGCAGTTCTTC. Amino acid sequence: CSARPGLAGGVQFF.

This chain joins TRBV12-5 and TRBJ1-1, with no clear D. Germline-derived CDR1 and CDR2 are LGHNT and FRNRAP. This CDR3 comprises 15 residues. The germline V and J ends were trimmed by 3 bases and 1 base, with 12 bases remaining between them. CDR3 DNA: TGTGCTAGTGGTTTACCCCAGCAAAAGAACACTGAAGCTTTCTTT. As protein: CASGLPQQKNTEAFF.

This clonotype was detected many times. CDR3 amino acids: CASSLSRPGSGYTF. The CDR3 bases are TGTGCCAGCAGTTTATCGAGGCCCGGTTCTGGCTACACCTTC. V and J are TRBV27 and TRBJ1-2; D is ambiguous. This CDR3 has 14 residues. CDR1 is MNHEY, CDR2 SMNVEV, per germline (reference sequence). The V gene lost 0 bases and the J gene lost 7 bases, with 12 bases spanning the gap.

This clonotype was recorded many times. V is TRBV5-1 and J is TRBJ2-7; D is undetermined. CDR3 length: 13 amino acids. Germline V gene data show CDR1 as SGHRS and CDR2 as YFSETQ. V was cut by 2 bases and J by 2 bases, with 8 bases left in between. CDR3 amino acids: CASSFGPAYEQYF. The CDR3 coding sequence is TGCGCCAGCAGCTTCGGGCCGGCCTACGAGCAGTACTTC. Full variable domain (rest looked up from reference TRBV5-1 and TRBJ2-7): KAGVTQTPRYLIKTRGQQVTLSCSPISGHRSVSWYQQTPGQGLQFLFEYFSETQRNKGNFPGRFSGRQFSNSRSEMNVSTLELGDSALYLCASSFGPAYEQYFGPGTRLTVT.

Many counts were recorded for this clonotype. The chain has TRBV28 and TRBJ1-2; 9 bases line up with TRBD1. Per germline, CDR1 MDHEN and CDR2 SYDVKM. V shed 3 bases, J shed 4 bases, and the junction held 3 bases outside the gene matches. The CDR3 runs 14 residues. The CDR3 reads CASSLGTGSYGYTF. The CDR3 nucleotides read TGTGCCAGCAGTTTGGGGACAGGGTCCTATGGCTACACCTTC.

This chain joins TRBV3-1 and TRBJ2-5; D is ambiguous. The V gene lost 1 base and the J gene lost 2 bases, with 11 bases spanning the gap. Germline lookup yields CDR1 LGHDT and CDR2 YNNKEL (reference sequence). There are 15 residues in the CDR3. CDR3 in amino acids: CASSQGSGYQETQYF. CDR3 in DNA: TGTGCCAGCAGCCAAGGATCGGGCTATCAAGAGACCCAGTACTTC.

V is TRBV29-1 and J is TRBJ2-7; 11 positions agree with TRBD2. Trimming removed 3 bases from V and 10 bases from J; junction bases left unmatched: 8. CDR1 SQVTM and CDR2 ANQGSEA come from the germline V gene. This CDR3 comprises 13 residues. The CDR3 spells CSVDWTSGLTQYF. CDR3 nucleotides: TGCAGCGTTGACTGGACTAGCGGGCTTACCCAGTACTTC.

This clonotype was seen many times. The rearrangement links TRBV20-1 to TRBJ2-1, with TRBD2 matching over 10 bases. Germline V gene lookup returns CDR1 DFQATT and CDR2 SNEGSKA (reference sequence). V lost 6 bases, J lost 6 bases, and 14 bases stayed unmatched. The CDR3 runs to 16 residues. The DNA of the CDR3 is TGCAGTGCCCCGGACAGCGGGAGGGCCTCCCGCAATGAGCAGTTCTTC. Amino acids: CSAPDSGRASRNEQFF.

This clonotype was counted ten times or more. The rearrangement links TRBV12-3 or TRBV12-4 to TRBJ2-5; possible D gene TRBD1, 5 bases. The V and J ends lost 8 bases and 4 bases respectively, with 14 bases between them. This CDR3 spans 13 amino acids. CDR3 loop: CASSPARGETQYF. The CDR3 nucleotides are TGTGCCAGCTCACCGGCTAGGGGAGAGACCCAGTACTTC.

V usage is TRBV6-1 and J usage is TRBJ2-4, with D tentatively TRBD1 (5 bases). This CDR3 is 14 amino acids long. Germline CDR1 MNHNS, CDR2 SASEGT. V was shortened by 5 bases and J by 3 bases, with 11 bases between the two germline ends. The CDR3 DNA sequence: TGTGCCAGCAGTCCCAGGGTAGACAAAAACATTCAGTACTTC. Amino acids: CASSPRVDKNIQYF.

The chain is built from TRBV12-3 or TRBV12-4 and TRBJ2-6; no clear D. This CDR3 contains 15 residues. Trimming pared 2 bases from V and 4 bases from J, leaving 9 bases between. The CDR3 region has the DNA TGTGCCAGCAGTTTACCAGCGTTGGGGGCCAACGTCCTGACTTTC. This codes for CASSLPALGANVLTF.

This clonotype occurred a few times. CDR3 nucleotide sequence: TGCGCCAGCGGTTCAGGGGGTGGTTACTATGGCTACACCTTC. It yields the protein CASGSGGGYYGYTF. The chain is built from TRBV10-2 and TRBJ1-2, with 7 bases lining up with TRBD1. Looked up from germline, CDR1 is WSHSY and CDR2 is SAAADI. With V trimmed by 8 bases and J by 3 bases, 9 bases remained unmatched. The CDR3 runs 14 residues.

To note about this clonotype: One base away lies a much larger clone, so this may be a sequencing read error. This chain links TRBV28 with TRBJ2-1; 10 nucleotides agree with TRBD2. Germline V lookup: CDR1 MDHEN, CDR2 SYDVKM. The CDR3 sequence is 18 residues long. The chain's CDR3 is CASSSSANSGRADNGQFF. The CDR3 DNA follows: TGTGCCAGCAGCTCTTCCGCGAACAGCGGGAGGGCCGACAATGGGCAGTTCTTC.

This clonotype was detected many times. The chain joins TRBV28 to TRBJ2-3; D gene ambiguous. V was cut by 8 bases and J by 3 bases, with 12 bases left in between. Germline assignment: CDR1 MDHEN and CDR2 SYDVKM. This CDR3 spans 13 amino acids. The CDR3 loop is CASGLPATDTQYF. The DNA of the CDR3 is TGTGCCAGCGGCCTCCCAGCGACAGATACGCAGTATTTT.

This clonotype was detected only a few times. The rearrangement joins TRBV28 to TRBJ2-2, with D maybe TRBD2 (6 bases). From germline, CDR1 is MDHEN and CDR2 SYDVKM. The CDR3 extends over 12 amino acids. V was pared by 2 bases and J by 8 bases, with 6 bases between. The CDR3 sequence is CASSLGGGELFF. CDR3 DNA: TGTGCCAGCAGTTTAGGGGGGGGGGAGCTGTTTTTT.

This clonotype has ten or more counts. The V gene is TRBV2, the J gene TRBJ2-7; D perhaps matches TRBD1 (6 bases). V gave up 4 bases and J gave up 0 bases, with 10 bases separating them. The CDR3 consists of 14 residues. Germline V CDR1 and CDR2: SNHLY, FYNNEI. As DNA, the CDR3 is TGTGCCAGCAGTGTTGGACAGCCCTCCTACGAGCAGTACTTC. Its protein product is CASSVGQPSYEQYF.

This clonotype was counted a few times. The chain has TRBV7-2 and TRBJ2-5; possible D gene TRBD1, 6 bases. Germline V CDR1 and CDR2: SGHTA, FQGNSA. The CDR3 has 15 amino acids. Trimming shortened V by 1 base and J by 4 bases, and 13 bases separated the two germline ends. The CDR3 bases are TGTGCCAGCAGCTTAGTTGGTTTAGGGGGAGAGACCCAGTACTTC. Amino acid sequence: CASSLVGLGGETQYF. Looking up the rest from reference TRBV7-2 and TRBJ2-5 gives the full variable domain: GAGVSQSPSNKVTEKGKDVELRCDPISGHTALYWYRQSLGQGLEFLIYFQGNSAPDKSGLPSDRFSAERTGGSVSTLTIQRTQQEDSAVYLCASSLVGLGGETQYFGPGTRLLVL.

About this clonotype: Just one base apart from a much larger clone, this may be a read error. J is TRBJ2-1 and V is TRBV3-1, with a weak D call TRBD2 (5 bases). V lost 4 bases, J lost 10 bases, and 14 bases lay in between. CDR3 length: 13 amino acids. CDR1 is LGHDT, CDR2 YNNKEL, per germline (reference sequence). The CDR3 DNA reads TGTGCCAGCAGCCGAAAGCTAGCTCACGAGCAGTTCTTC. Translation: CASSRKLAHEQFF.

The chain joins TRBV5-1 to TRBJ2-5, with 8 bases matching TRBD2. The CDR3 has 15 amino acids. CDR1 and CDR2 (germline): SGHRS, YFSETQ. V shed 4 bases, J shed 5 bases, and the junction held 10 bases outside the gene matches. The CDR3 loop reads CASSPSSSGHETQYF. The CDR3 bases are TGCGCCAGCAGCCCCAGCTCTAGCGGGCACGAGACCCAGTACTTC.

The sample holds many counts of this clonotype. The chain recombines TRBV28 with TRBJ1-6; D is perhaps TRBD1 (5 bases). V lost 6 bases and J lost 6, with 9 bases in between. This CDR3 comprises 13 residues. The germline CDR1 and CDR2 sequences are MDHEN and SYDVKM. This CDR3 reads CASRRDGNSPLHF. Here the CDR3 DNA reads TGTGCCAGCAGGCGGGACGGTAATTCACCCCTCCACTTT.

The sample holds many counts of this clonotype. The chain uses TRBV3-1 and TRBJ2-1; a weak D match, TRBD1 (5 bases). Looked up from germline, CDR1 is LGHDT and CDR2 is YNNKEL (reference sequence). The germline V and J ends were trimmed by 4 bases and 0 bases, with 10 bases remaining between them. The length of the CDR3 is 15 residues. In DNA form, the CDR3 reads TGTGCCAGCAGCCCGACAGTGAGCTCCTACAATGAGCAGTTCTTC. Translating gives CASSPTVSSYNEQFF.

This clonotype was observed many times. The CDR3 protein is CSAEEGGNQPQHF. CDR3 nucleotide sequence: TGCAGTGCCGAAGAGGGAGGCAATCAGCCCCAGCATTTT. The V and J genes are TRBV20-1 and TRBJ1-5; D is uncertain. This CDR3 is built from 13 residues. In germline, CDR1 is DFQATT, CDR2 SNEGSKA (reference sequence). V lost 6 bases and J 2 bases, leaving 11 bases between the germline ends.

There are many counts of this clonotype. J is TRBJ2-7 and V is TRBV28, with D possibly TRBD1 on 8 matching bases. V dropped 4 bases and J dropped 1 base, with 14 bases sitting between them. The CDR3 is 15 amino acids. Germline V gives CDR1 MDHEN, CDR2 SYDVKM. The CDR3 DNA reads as TGTGCCAGCAGTTATACAGGGGGGGGATCCTACGAGCAGTACTTC. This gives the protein CASSYTGGGSYEQYF.

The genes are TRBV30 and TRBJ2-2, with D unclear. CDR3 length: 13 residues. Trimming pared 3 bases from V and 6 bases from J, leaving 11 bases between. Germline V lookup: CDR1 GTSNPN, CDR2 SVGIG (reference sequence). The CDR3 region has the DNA TGTGCCTGGAGAGGTGTCCCCCCCGGGGAGCTGTTTTTT. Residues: CAWRGVPPGELFF.

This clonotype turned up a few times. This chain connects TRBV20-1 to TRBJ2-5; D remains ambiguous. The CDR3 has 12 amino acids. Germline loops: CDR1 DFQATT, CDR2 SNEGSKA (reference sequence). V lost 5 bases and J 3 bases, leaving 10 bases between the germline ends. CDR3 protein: CSAVWRKETQYF. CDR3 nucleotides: TGCAGTGCTGTATGGAGAAAAGAGACCCAGTACTTC.